This T cell receptor (beta chain) derives from a study of blood T cell repertoires in COVID-19. Study information: Some COVID-19 samples were acute and others convalescent; all came from the United States, Italy and Spain.

The CDR3 totals 17 residues. Trimming took 2 bases from V and 0 from J; bases not matched to a gene: 6. Germline loops: CDR1 MNHNS, CDR2 SASEGT. Authors' processing steps: Nucleated cell number was recorded as an estimate derived from reference gene primer amplification. Only in-frame clones appear in the TCRdb table, and some are missing; sequencing was by immunoSEQ multiplex PCR. Clone size and the V and J calls come from that table; the DNA yielded D and trimming. The table lists approximately 70,000 clones, 82% of them singletons, with around 15% in the top ten. The clonotype originates from a woman of 80 years or more with acute or convalescent COVID-19. Sample: peripheral blood. V gene TRBV6-1 combines with J gene TRBJ2-3; 9 positions match TRBD2. CDR3 sequence (DNA): TGTGCCAGCAGTGAAATCGGCGGGAGGGCCAGCACAGATACGCAGTATTTT. It specifies CASSEIGGRASTDTQYF.